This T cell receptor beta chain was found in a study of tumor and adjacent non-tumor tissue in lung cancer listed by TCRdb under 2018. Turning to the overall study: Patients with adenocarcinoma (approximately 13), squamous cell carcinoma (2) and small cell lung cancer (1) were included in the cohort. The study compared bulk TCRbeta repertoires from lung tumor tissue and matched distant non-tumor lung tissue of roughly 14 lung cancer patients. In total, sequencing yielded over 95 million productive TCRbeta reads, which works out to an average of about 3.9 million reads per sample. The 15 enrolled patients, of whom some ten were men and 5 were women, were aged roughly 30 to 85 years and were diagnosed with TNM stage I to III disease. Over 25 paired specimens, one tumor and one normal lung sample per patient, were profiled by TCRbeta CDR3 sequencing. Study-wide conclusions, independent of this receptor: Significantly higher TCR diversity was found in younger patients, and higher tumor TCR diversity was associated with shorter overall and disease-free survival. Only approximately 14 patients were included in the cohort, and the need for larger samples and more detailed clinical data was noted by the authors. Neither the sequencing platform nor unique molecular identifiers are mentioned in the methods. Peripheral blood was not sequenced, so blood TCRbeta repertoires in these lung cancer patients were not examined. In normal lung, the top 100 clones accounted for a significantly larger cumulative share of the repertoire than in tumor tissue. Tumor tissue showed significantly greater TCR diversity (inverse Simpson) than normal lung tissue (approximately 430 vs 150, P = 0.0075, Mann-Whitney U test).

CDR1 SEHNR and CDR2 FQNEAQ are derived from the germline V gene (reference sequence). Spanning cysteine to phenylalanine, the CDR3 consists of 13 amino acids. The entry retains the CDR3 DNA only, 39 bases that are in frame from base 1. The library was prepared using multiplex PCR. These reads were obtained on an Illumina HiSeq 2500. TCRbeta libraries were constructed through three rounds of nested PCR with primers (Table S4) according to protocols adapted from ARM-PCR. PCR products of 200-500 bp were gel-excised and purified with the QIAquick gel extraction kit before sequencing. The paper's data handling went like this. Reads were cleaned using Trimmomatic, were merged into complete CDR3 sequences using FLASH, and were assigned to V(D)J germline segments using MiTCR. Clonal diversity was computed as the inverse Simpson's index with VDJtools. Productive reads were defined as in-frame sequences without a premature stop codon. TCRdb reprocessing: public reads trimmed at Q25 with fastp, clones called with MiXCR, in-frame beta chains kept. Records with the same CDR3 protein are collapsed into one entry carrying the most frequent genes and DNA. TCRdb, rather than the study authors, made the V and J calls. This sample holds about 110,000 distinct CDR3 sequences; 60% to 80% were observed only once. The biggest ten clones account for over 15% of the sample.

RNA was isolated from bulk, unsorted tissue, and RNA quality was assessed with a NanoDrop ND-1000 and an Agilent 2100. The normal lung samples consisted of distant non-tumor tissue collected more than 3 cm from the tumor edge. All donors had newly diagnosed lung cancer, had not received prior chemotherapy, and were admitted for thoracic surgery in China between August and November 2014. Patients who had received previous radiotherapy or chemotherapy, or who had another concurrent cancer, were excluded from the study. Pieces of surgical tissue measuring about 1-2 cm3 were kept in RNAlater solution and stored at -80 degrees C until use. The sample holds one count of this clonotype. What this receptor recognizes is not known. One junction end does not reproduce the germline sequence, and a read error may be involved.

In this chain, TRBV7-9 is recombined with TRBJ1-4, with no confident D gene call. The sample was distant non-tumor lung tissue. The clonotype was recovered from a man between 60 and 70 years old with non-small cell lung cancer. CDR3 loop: CANSLTGGEKLFF. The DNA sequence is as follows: TGTGCCAACAGCTTAACGGGCGGTGAAAAACTGTTTTTT.